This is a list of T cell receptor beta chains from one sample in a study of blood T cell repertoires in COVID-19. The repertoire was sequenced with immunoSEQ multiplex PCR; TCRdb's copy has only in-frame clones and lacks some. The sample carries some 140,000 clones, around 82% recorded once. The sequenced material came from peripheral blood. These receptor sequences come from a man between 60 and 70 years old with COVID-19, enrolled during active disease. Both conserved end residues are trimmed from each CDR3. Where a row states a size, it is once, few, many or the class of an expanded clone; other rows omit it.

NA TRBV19 ASSGTAGGLGQY
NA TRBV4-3 ASSKIQGWQSPLH
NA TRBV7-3 ASSLTSRPYNEQF
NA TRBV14 ASSRRGIETGELF
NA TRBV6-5 ASSTQTGYGYT
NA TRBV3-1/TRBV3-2 ASSPGTDNQPQH
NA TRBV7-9 ASSSSGGGVPEQY
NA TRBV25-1 ASSRDRVDGYT
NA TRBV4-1 ASSQDGGQGAYQPQH
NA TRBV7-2 ASSWGGGLNTEAF
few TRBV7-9 ASSLSSGGNYGYT
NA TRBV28 ASSKGNRVSPLH
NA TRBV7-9 ASSQTTSGRARAGELF
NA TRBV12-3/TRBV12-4 ASSPPLVELF
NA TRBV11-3 ASSSPGVETQY
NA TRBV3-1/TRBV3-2 ASSQGQLNTEAF
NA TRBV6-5 ASSKRTVNYGYT
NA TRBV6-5 ASSFDRGPAGYT
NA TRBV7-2 ASSSRGLAGGNYEQY
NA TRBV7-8 ASSQKRTATFPYGGYT
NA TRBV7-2 ASSYGTGGRDTQY
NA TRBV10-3 AIRDRESTEAF
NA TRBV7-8 ASSLRGGGAPTDTQY
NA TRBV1 TSSQDLPTGCKY
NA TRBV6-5 ASSHGTRYEQF
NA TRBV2 ATAINSYGYT